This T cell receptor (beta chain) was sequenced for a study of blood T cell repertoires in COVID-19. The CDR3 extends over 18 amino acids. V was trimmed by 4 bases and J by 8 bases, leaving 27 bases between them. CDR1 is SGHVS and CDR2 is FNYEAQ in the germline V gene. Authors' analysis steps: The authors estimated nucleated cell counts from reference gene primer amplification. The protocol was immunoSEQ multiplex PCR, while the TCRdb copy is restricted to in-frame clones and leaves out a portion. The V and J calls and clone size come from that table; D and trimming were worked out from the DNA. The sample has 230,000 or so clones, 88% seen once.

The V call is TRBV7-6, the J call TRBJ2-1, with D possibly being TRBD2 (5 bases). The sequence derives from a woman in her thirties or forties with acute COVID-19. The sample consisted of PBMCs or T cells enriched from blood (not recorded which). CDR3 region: CASSSRGLPIGLMDEQFF. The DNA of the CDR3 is TGTGCCAGCAGCTCCCGGGGTCTCCCTATCGGGCTCATGGATGAGCAGTTCTTC.